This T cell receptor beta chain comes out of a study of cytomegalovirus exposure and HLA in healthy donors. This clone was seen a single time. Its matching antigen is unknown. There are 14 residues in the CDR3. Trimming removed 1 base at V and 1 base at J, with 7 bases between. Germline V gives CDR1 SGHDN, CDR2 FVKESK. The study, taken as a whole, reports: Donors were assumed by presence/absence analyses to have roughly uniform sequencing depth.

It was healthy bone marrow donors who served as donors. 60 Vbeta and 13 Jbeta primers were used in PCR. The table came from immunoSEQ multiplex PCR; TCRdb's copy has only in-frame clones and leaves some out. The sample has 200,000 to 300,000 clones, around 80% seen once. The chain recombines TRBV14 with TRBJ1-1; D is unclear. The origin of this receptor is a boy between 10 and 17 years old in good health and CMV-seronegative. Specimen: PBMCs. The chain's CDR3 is CASSQVGQNTEAFF. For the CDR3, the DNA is TGTGCCAGCAGCCAAGTTGGGCAGAACACTGAAGCTTTCTTT.